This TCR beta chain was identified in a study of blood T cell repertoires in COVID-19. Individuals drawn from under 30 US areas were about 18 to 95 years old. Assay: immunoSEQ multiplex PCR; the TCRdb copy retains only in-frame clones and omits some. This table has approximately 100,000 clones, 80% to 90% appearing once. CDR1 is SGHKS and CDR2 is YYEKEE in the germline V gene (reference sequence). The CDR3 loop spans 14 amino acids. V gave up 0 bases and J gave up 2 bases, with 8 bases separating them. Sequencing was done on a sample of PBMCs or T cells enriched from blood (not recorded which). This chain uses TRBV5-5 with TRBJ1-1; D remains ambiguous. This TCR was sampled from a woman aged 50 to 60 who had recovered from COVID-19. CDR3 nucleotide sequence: TGTGCCAGCAGCTTGGCGGGAGGAAACACTGAAGCTTTCTTT. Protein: CASSLAGGNTEAFF.